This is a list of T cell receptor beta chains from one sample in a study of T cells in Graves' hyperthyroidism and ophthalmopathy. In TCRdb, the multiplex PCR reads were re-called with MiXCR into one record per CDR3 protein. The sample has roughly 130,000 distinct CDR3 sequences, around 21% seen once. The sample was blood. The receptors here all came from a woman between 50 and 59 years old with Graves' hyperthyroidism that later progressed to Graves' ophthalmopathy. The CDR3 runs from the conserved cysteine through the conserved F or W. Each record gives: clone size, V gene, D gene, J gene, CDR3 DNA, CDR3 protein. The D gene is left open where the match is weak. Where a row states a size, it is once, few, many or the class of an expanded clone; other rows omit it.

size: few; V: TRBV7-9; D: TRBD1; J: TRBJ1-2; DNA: TGTGCCAGCAGCGAGGGACAGGGTCATGGCTACACCTTC; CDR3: CASSEGQGHGYTF
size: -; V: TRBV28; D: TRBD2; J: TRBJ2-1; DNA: TGTGCCAGCAGCCAAGGCCGACTAGCGGGAGGGCCTGAGCAGTTCTTC; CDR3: CASSQGRLAGGPEQFF
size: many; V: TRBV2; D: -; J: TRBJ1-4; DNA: TGTGCCAGCAGTCTTCAGGGTAGTGAAAAACTGTTTTTT; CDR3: CASSLQGSEKLFF
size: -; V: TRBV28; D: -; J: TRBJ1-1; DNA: TGTGCCAGCACGATACAGAAAAACACTGAAGCTTTCTTT; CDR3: CASTIQKNTEAFF
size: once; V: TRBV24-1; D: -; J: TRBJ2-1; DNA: TGTGCCACCAGTCTACCCGAAACAGAGGGGTCCTACAATGAGCAGTTCTTC; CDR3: CATSLPETEGSYNEQFF
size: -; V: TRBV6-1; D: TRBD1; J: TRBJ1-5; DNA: TGTGCCAGCAGGCCCCCGGGACAGCAGGGCAATCAGCCCCAGCATTTT; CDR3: CASRPPGQQGNQPQHF
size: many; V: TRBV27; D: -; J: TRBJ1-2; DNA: TGTGCCAGCAGTTTAGCGGGACAATCTGGATGGGAGGGCTACACCTTC; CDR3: CASSLAGQSGWEGYTF
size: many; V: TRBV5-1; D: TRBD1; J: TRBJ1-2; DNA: TGCGCCAGCAGCTTGGCAATCGGGACAGTTAACTATGGCTACACCTTC; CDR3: CASSLAIGTVNYGYTF
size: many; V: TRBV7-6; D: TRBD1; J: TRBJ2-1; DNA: TGTGCCAGCAGCGTAGGACAGGGGCGCTCCTACAATGAGCAGTTCTTC; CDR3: CASSVGQGRSYNEQFF
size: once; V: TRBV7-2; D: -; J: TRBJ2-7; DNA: TGTGCCAGCAGCCGAGGGCCCTCCTACGAGCAGTACTTC; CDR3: CASSRGPSYEQYF
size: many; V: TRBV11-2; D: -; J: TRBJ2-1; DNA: TGTGCCAGCAGCTTAGATCACGGGGGACAGTTCTTC; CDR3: CASSLDHGGQFF
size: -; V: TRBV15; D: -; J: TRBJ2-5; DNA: TGTGCCACCAGCAGGACAGAGGGGCGGGCCCAGTACTTC; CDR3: CATSRTEGRAQYF
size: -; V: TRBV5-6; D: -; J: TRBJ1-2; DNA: TGTGCCAGCAGCTTGGCCGTCTCACCCAACTATGGCTACACCTTC; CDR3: CASSLAVSPNYGYTF
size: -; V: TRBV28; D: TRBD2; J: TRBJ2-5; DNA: TGTGCCAGCAGTCCTCCGGGACTAGCGGGAAAAGAGACCCAGTACTTC; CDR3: CASSPPGLAGKETQYF
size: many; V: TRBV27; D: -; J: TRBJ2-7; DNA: TGTGCCAGCAGTCCCCGCCAAGAGGTAGCGACCTACGAGCAGTACTTC; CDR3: CASSPRQEVATYEQYF